The entry that follows covers one TCR beta chain sequence. Its target is not known. The data are from a study of cytomegalovirus exposure and HLA in healthy donors. PCR involved 60 Vbeta and 13 Jbeta primers. Sequenced by immunoSEQ multiplex PCR; TCRdb stores in-frame clones only, minus some. There are about 190,000 clones in the sample; 81% occur only once, and about 3.8% lies in the top ten. Study-wide findings and caveats: Clonal expansion was found to be greater in HLA-associated TCR beta chains than in equally common others in a later analysis. Donor immune exposure was known only as CMV serostatus.

Among the donors, all were healthy bone marrow donors. The germline CDR1 and CDR2 sequences are GTSNPN and SVGIG (reference sequence). V gave up 3 bases and J gave up 6 bases, with 8 bases separating them. This CDR3 contains 11 residues. The rearrangement joins TRBV30 to TRBJ1-1, with no clear D. The origin of this receptor is a man aged 45-65 years in good health and CMV-seronegative. The sample comprised PBMCs. The CDR3 DNA reads as TGTGCCTGGAGATCGGTCGCTGAAGCTTTCTTT. This translates into CAWRSVAEAFF.